This section outlines one T cell receptor (beta chain) sequence together with its context. Its antigen target is currently unknown. No clone much larger than this one lies a single base away; base qualities are absent. Trimming at the junction amounts to 3 bases on V and 3 bases on J, and the germline ends lie 9 bases apart. The CDR1 and CDR2 encoded by the germline V gene (reference sequence) are DFQATT and SNEGSKA. The CDR3 holds 13 amino acids from the cysteine to the phenylalanine. The read is trimmed to its CDR3 DNA, 39 bases read in frame from base 1. The sample's treatment or condition, from its label and the paper: live attenuated yellow fever vaccine strain. At each blood-draw timepoint, two biological replicates of bulk PBMCs were obtained. PBMCs were isolated from peripheral blood using a standard Ficoll-Paque protocol. TriZol was used to extract RNA from bulk PBMCs, CD4 and CD8 fractions, and dextramer-positive and dextramer-negative fractions.

This sample was taken from a study of T cells after yellow fever vaccination (dated by TCRdb to between 2018 and 2021). Notes on the research overall: The SMART-Seq v4 Ultra Low Input RNA kit was used to prepare libraries from fractions with low cell numbers. The cohort comprised two healthy male donors, one aged 18 to 30 and one aged 30 to 40 years. To follow T-cell clones before and after both primary and booster YFV17D yellow fever vaccination, bulk TCR alpha and beta repertoires underwent longitudinal sequencing. Blood samples were taken at several timepoints before and after primary and secondary immunization, and bulk PBMC replicates and cell subsets were isolated. The research as a whole found: A small fraction of clonotypes showed up in both the CD4 and CD8 compartments, probably as a result of convergent recombination. After the booster, most clones that had expanded after primary vaccination were detected again (approximately 96% of CD4 and roughly 86% of CD8), suggesting broad maintenance of memory. Compared with the primary T-cell response, the secondary T-cell response was weaker but faster, peaking on day 5 rather than day 15. Because the study included only a couple of donors, the extent to which the findings can be generalized is limited. Because abundant contaminating clonotypes from the bulk population could be contained in FACS-sorted repertoires, computational filtering was required.

TCR cDNA was synthesized by 5'RACE template switching, through which a universal primer site and unique molecular identifiers were introduced. Priming for cDNA synthesis came from both the TCR alpha and TCR beta constant segments. Library amplification involved two PCR steps, and the second step added sample barcodes and sequencing adapters. Sequencing of libraries was performed on Illumina HiSeq 2500 (2x100 bp) or NovaSeq (2x150 bp). The paper's processing steps were these. Reads were demultiplexed and collapsed into UMI consensus sequences with MIGEC, and V(D)J alignment was performed with MiXCR. Vaccine-responding clonotypes were identified with edgeR using replicate PBMC samples, with FDR below 0.01 and a log2 fold change above 5 up to day 15 being required. CD4 or CD8 identity was assigned to each bulk clonotype according to whether the clonotype was present at higher abundance in the sequenced CD4 repertoire or the sequenced CD8 repertoire. TCRdb took the public reads, trimmed them with fastp at Q25, ran MiXCR for clone calling and kept in-frame beta chains. All rows with the same CDR3 protein become a single entry with the most common DNA and genes. The V and J calls were not made by the authors but by TCRdb's processing. For this sample there are a few hundred thousand distinct CDR3 sequences; roughly a sixth appear just once. Jointly, the top ten make up roughly 17% of the sample.

This clonotype was obtained from a man between 18 and 35 years old who received the YFV17D yellow fever vaccine. Recombination connected TRBV20-1 to TRBJ1-5, with the D gene too uncertain to name. Sequencing used PBMCs, obtained about 5 days after the first yellow fever vaccination. The CDR3 region reads CSASVQTNQPQHF. The DNA sequence is as follows: TGCAGTGCTAGTGTCCAGACCAATCAGCCCCAGCATTTT.